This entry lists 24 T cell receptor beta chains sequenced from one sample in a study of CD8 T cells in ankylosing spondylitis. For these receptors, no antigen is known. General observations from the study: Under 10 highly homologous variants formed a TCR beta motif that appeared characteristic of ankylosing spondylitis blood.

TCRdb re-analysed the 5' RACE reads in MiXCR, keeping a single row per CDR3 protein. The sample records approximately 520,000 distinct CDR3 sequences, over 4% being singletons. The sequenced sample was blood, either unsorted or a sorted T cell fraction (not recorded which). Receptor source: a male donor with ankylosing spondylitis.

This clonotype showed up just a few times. The CDR3 sequence is CASSFLPPGTVNSGANVLTF. For the CDR3, the DNA is TGTGCCAGCAGCTTCTTACCTCCCGGGACAGTTAACTCTGGGGCCAACGTCCTGACTTTC. The chain is built from TRBV11-2 and TRBJ2-6; 7 positions match TRBD1. Germline trimming cut 3 bases from V and 0 bases from J; bases unmatched to any gene: 14. The CDR3 sequence is 20 residues long. Germline V lookup: CDR1 SGHAT, CDR2 FQNNGV.

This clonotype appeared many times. The CDR3 bases are TGTGCCAGCAGCCAAGGTACGGCGGGACTAAACACCGGGGAGCTGTTTTTT. Translating gives CASSQGTAGLNTGELFF. The V call is TRBV4-2, the J call TRBJ2-2, with 7 nucleotides matching TRBD2. The germline gives CDR1 LGHNA, CDR2 YNFKEQ. The CDR3 is 17 residues long. Trimming took 1 base from V and 2 from J; bases not matched to a gene: 7.

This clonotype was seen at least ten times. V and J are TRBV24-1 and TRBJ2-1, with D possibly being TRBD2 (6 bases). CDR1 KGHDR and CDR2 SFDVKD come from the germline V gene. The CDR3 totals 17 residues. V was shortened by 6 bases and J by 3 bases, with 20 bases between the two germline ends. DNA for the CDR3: TGTGCCACCAGTCAAGGTCGGGGGAGGAACGGCTACAATGAGCAGTTCTTC. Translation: CATSQGRGRNGYNEQFF.

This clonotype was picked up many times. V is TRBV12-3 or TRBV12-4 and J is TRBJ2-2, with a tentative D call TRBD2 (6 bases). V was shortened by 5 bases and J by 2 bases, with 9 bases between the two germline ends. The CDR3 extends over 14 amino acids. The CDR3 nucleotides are TGTGCCAGCAGTAAGGGAGGTAACACCGGGGAGCTGTTTTTT. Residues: CASSKGGNTGELFF.

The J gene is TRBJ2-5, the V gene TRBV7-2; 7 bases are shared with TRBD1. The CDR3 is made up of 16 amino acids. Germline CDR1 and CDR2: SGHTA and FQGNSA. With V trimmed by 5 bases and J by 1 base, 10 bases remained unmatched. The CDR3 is CASSPGISGGQETQYF. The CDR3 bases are TGTGCCAGCAGCCCGGGCATTTCAGGGGGCCAAGAGACCCAGTACTTC.

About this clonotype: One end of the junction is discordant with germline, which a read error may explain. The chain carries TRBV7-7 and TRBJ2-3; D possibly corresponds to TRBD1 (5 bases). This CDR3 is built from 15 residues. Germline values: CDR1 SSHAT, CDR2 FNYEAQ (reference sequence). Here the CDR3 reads CASSLGVHSTDTQYF. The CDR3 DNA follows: TGTGCTAGCAGCTTAGGGGTTCACAGCACAGATACGCAGTATTTT.

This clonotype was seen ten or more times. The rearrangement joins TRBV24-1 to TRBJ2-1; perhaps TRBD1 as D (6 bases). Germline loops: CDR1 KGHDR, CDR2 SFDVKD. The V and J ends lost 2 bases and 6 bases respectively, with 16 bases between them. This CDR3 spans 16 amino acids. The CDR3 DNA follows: TGTGCCACCAGTGATTCGAAGACAGGTCTCGGCAATGAGCAGTTCTTC. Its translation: CATSDSKTGLGNEQFF.

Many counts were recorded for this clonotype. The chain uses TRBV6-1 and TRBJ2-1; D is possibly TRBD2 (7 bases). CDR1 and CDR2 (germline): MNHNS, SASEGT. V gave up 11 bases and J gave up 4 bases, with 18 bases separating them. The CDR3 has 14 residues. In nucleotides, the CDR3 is TGTGCCGCCAGCGGGGCAGGGGTATACAATGAGCAGTTCTTC. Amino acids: CAASGAGVYNEQFF.

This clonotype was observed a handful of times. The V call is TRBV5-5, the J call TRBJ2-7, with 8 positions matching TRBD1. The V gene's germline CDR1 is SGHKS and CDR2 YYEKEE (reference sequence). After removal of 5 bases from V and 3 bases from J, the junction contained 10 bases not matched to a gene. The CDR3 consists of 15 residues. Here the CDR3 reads CASSRTGNEIYEQYF. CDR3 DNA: TGTGCCAGCAGTCGGACAGGGAATGAAATCTACGAGCAGTACTTC.

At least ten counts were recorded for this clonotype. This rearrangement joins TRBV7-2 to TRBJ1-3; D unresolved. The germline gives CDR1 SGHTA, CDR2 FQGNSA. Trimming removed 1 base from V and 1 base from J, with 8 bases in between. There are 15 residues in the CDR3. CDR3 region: CASSLGPASGNTIYF. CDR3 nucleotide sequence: TGTGCCAGCAGCTTAGGTCCGGCTTCTGGAAACACCATATATTTT. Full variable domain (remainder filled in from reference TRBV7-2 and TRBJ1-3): GAGVSQSPSNKVTEKGKDVELRCDPISGHTALYWYRQSLGQGLEFLIYFQGNSAPDKSGLPSDRFSAERTGGSVSTLTIQRTQQEDSAVYLCASSLGPASGNTIYFGEGSWLTVV.

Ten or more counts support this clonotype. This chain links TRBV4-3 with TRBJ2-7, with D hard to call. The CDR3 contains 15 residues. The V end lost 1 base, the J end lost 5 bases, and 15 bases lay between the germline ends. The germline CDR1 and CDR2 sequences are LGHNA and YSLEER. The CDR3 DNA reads TGCGCCAGCAGCCAAGTCGTGGGCCCCGGAAACGAGCAGTACTTC. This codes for CASSQVVGPGNEQYF.

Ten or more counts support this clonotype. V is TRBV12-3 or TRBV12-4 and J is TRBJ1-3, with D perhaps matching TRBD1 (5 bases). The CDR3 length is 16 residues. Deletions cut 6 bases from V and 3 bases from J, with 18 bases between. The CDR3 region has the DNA TGTGCCAGCAGCCTAGAGGGGAGTATCGGTGGAAACACCATATATTTT. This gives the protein CASSLEGSIGGNTIYF.

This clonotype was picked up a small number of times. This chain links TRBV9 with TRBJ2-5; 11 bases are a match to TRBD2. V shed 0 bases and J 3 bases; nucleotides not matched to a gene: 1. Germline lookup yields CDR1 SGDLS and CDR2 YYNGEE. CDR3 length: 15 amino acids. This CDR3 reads CASSVAGLAEETQYF. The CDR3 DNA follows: TGTGCCAGCAGCGTAGCGGGACTAGCGGAAGAGACCCAGTACTTC.

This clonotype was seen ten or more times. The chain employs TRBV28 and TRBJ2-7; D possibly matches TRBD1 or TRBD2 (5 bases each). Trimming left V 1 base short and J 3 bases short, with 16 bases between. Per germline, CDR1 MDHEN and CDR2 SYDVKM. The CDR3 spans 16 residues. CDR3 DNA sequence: TGTGCCAGCAGTTTATCAGTGGGACGGAAAAGCTACGAGCAGTACTTC. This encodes CASSLSVGRKSYEQYF.

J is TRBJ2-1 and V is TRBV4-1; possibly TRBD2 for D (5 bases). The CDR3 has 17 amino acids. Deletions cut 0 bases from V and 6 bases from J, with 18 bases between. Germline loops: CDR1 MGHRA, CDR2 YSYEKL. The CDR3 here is CASSQDKGLPRGNEQFF. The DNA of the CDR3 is TGCGCCAGCAGCCAAGATAAGGGCCTCCCCCGGGGCAATGAGCAGTTCTTC.

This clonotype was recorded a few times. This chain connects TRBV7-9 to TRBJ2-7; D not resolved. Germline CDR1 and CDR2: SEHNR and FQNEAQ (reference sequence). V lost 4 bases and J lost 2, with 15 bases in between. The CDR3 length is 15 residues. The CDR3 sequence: CASSSIGASAYEQYF. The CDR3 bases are TGTGCCAGCAGCTCTATTGGTGCATCGGCCTACGAGCAGTACTTC.

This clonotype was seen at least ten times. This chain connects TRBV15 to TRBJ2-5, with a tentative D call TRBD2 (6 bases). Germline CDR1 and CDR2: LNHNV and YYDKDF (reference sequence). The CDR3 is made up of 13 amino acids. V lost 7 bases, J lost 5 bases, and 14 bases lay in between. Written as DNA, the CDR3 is TGTGCCACCACCACGTGGGGGGATGAGACCCAGTACTTC. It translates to CATTTWGDETQYF.

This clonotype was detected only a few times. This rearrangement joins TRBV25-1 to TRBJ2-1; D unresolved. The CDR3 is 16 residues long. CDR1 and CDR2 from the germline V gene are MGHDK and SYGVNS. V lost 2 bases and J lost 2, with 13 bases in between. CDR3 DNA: TGTGCCAGCAGTGAACTGAAGGCTGGGCCCTACAATGAGCAGTTCTTC. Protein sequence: CASSELKAGPYNEQFF.

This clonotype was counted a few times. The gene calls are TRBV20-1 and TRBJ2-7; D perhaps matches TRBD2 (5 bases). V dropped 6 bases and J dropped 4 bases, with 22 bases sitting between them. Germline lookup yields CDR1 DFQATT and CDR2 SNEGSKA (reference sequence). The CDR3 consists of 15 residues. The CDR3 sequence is CSASAPRAEWYEQYF. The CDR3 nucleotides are TGCAGTGCAAGCGCCCCGCGGGCCGAGTGGTACGAGCAGTACTTC.

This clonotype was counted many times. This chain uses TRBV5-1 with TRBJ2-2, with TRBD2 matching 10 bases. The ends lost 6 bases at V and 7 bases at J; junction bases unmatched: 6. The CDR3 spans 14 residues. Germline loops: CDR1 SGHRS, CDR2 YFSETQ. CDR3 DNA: TGCGCCAGCACTTGGCTAGCGGGGGACGGGGAGCTGTTTTTT. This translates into CASTWLAGDGELFF.

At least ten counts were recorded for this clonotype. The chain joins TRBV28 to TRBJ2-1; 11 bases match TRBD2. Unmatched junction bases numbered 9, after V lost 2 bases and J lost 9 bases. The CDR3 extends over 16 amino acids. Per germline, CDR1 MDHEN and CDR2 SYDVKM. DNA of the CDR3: TGTGCCAGCAGTTTAATCGGGACTAGCGGTACCCTTGAGCAGTTCTTC. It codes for CASSLIGTSGTLEQFF.

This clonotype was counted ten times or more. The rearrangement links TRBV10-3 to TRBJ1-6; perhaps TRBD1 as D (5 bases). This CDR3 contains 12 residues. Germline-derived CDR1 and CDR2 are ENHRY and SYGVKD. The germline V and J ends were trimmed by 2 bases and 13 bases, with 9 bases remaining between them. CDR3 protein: CAISEIGEPLHF. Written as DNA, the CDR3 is TGTGCCATCAGTGAGATAGGGGAGCCCCTCCACTTT.

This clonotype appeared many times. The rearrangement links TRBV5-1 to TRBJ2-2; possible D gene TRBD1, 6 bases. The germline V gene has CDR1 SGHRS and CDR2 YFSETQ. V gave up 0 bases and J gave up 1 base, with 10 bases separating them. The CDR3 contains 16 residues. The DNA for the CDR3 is TGCGCCAGCAGCTTGGCTACGACAGGGAACACCGGGGAGCTGTTTTTT. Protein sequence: CASSLATTGNTGELFF. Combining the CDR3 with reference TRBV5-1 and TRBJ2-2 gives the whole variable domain KAGVTQTPRYLIKTRGQQVTLSCSPISGHRSVSWYQQTPGQGLQFLFEYFSETQRNKGNFPGRFSGRQFSNSRSEMNVSTLELGDSALYLCASSLATTGNTGELFFGEGSRLTVL.

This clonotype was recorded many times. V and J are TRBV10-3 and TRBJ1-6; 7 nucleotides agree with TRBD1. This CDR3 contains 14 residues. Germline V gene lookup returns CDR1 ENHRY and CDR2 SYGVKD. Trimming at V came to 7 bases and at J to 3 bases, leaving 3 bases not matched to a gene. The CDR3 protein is CAIKTGNYNSPLHF. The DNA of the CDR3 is TGTGCCATCAAGACAGGGAACTATAATTCACCCCTCCACTTT.